The entry that follows covers one T cell receptor (beta chain) sequence. This sample was taken from a study of blood T cell repertoires in COVID-19. Per germline, CDR1 MGHRA and CDR2 YSYEKL. The CDR3 runs to 14 residues. Trimming cost V 1 base and J 1 base, with 7 bases left between them. The protocol was immunoSEQ multiplex PCR, while the TCRdb copy is restricted to in-frame clones and leaves out a portion. The sample includes some 40,000 clones, roughly 84% of them seen just once. The V and J genes are TRBV4-1 and TRBJ2-5; a weak D match, TRBD2 (6 bases). This TCR was recovered from a woman older than 75 with acute or convalescent COVID-19. Sequencing was carried out using peripheral blood. Here the CDR3 DNA reads TGCGCCAGCAGCCAAGTGGGACTCCAAGAGACCCAGTACTTC. This encodes CASSQVGLQETQYF.